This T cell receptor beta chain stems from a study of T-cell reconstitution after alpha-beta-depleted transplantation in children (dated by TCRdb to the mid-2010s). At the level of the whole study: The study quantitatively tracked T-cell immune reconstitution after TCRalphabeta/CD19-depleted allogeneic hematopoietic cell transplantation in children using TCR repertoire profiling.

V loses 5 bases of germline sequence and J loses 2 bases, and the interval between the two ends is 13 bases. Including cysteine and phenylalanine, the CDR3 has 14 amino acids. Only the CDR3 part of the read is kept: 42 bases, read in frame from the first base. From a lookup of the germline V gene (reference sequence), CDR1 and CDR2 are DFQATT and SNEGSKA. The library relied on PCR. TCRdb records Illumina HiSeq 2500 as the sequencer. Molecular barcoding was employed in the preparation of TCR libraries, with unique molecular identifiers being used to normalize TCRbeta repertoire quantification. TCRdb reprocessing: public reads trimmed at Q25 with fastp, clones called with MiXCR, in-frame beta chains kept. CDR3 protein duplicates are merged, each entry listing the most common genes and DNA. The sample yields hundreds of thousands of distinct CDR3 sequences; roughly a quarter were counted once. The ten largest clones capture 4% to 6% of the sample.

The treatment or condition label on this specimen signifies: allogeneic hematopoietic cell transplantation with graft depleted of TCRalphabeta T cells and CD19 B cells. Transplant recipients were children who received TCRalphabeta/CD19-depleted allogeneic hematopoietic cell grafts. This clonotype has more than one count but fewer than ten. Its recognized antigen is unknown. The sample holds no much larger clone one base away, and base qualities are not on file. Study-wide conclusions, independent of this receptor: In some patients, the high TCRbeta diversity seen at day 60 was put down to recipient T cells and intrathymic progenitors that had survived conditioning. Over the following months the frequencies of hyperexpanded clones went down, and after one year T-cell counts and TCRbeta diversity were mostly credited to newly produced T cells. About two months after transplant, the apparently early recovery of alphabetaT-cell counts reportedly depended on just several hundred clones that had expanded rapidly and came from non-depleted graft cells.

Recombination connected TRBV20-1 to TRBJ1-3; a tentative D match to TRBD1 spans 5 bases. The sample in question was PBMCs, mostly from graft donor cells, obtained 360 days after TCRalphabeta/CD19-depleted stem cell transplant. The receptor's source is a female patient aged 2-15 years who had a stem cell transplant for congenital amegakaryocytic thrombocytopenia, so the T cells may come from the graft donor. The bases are TGCAGTGCTCAGGACACCAGCGCTGGAAACACCATATATTTT. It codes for CSAQDTSAGNTIYF.